This T cell receptor beta chain was observed in a study of Ad26.COV2.S vaccination and SARS-CoV-2 variants. Findings and limits, study-wide: The authors reported substantial breadth in spike-specific CD8+ and CD4+ T cell responses after vaccination. Possibly, TCR breadth and depth analyses underestimated total T cell responses. The placebo group had lower spike-specific TCR breadth than the vaccine recipients did.

This CDR3 has 15 amino acids. CDR1 is MNHEY, CDR2 SVGAGI, per germline. V was clipped by 6 bases and J by 6 bases, with 18 bases between them. The treatment here: roughly 20 received Ad26.COV2.S at low or high dose, single or two shots; several received placebo; per-sample allocation not given. The samples were gathered on day 63 after the first injection of vaccine or placebo. As for this clone: What it binds is unknown.

Sequencing used immunoSEQ multiplex PCR; TCRdb keeps in-frame clones, though not all of them. The sample lists about 350,000 clones; 85% to 90% were seen once. The sequence was obtained from a person between 18 and 59 years old who received the Ad26.COV2.S COVID-19 vaccine or a placebo. V is TRBV6-5 and J is TRBJ1-5, with D unclear. Sequencing was performed on peripheral blood, taken in a trial of Ad26.COV2.S vaccine versus placebo. In DNA form, the CDR3 reads TGTGCCAGCAGCCTCAACGGAGGTTATAGTCAGCCCCAGCATTTT. As protein: CASSLNGGYSQPQHF.